What follows are 10 T cell receptor beta chains derived from one specimen sequenced in a study of Graves' ophthalmopathy and Graves' hyperthyroidism. RNA served as the template for amplifying TCR beta CDR3 regions. HTBI primers were employed in first-round RT-PCR, then a second-round multiplex PCR followed. MiXCR, applied by TCRdb to the multiplex PCR reads, yields one record per CDR3 protein. The sample contains around 1.1 million distinct CDR3 sequences, 36% of which appear only once. The sequenced sample was peripheral blood or thyroid tissue (not recorded which). The receptors originated from an adult man with Graves' hyperthyroidism.

As regards this clonotype: A much larger clone sits a single nucleotide away, making a read error possible. The CDR3 sequence is CASNTDRTSNQPQHF. The DNA of the CDR3 is TGTGCCAGCAACACCGACAGGACTAGCAATCAGCCCCAGCATTTT. The chain uses TRBV6-5 and TRBJ1-5; D perhaps matches TRBD1 (6 bases). CDR1 is MNHEY, CDR2 SVGAGI, per germline. CDR3 length: 15 residues. The ends were cut back, 7 bases at V and 0 bases at J, with 13 bases in the middle.

The chain recombines TRBV9 with TRBJ1-6; no reliable D call. Trimming took off 5 bases at V and 0 bases at J, with 18 bases between the two ends. The CDR3 is 18 residues long. Germline values: CDR1 SGDLS, CDR2 YYNGEE. The CDR3 is CASSYRPGPRSYNSPLHF. The CDR3, as DNA: TGTGCCAGCAGTTACCGCCCTGGTCCCCGCTCCTATAATTCACCCCTCCACTTT.

Many counts were recorded for this clonotype. The chain uses TRBV2 and TRBJ2-7; D might be TRBD1 (6 bases). With 3 bases removed from V and 3 bases from J, the gap between germline ends came to 15 bases. CDR3 length: 15 amino acids. From germline, CDR1 is SNHLY and CDR2 FYNNEI. Here the CDR3 reads CASSEGYGTNYEQYF. The CDR3 DNA sequence: TGTGCCAGCAGTGAGGGCTATGGGACAAACTACGAGCAGTACTTC. Together with reference TRBV2 and TRBJ2-7, the CDR3 gives the full variable domain: EPEVTQTPSHQVTQMGQEVILRCVPISNHLYFYWYRQILGQKVEFLVSFYNNEISEKSEIFDDQFSVERPDGSNFTLKIRSTKLEDSAMYFCASSEGYGTNYEQYFGPGTRLTVT.

J is TRBJ1-4 and V is TRBV13; 10 bases are a match to TRBD1. Germline trimming cut 4 bases from V and 4 bases from J; bases unmatched to any gene: 3. There are 15 residues in the CDR3. Germline loops: CDR1 PRHDT, CDR2 FYEKMQ (reference sequence). In DNA form, the CDR3 reads TGTGCCAGCAGCTCCGGGACAGGGGTTAATGAAAAACTGTTTTTT. Its protein product is CASSSGTGVNEKLFF.

In the case of this clonotype: This could be a read error, since a much larger clone is one nucleotide away. CDR3 residues: CASRMVANYGYTF. CDR3 nucleotide sequence: TGTGCCAGTAGAATGGTGGCTAACTATGGCTACACCTTC. The chain is built from TRBV19 and TRBJ1-2; D remains ambiguous. The CDR3 consists of 13 residues. V was pared by 6 bases and J by 0 bases, with 8 bases between. Germline values: CDR1 LNHDA, CDR2 SQIVND (reference sequence).

This clonotype was recorded once. This chain uses TRBV10-3 with TRBJ1-5, with 7 bases fitting TRBD1. Germline V gene sequence: CDR1 ENHRY, CDR2 SYGVKD. V shed 3 bases, J shed 9 bases, and the junction held 11 bases outside the gene matches. CDR3 length: 15 amino acids. The CDR3 coding sequence is TGTGCCATCAGTGATGAAGACAGGGTGTATCGGCCCCAGCATTTT. As protein: CAISDEDRVYRPQHF.

This clonotype was counted many times. The chain couples TRBV9 to TRBJ1-1; a possible D gene is TRBD1 (5 bases). There are 13 residues in the CDR3. V gave up 2 bases and J gave up 4 bases, with 9 bases separating them. Germline V gene sequence: CDR1 SGDLS, CDR2 YYNGEE. CDR3 in amino acids: CASSVGGSTEAFF. The CDR3 coding sequence is TGTGCCAGCAGCGTTGGGGGGAGCACTGAAGCTTTCTTT.

The chain has TRBV25-1 and TRBJ1-5; TRBD1 agrees at 11 bases. Trimming at V came to 4 bases and at J to 6 bases, leaving 8 bases not matched to a gene. The CDR3 runs 16 residues. CDR1 MGHDK and CDR2 SYGVNS come from the germline V gene. CDR3 protein: CASSAPGQGAIQPQHF. CDR3 bases: TGTGCCAGCAGTGCACCCGGACAGGGGGCGATTCAGCCCCAGCATTTT.

In this sample, this clonotype turned up a few times. This sequence joins TRBV9 and TRBJ1-2; the match to TRBD1 covers 10 bases. The V gene's germline CDR1 is SGDLS and CDR2 YYNGEE. The CDR3 spans 13 residues. The V segment lost 4 bases and the J segment 10 bases; nucleotides outside the gene matches: 7. The CDR3 loop is CASSQDRGHFYTF. In DNA form, the CDR3 reads TGTGCCAGCAGCCAAGACAGGGGGCATTTCTACACCTTC.

This clonotype was observed at least ten times. The CDR3 sequence: CATSEGQGATGELFF. The CDR3 DNA reads as TGTGCCACCAGTGAGGGACAGGGGGCAACCGGGGAGCTGTTTTTT. The V call is TRBV24-1, the J call TRBJ2-2, with 12 nucleotides matching TRBD1. CDR3 length: 15 amino acids. Per germline, CDR1 KGHDR and CDR2 SFDVKD. The J segment lost 5 bases and the V segment lost 4 bases, leaving 1 base of the junction unmatched.